These 2 T cell receptor beta chains were sequenced from one sample in a study of blood T cell repertoires in COVID-19. Generated by immunoSEQ multiplex PCR, the TCRdb table keeps only in-frame clones and is missing some. The table shows about 87,000 clones, with approximately 75% occurring only once. The sample taken for sequencing was peripheral blood. These receptors came from a woman aged 45-59 years with acute or convalescent COVID-19.

The chain has TRBV4-2 and TRBJ2-1, with 15 bases matching TRBD2. V trimming: 3 bases; J trimming: 8 bases; junction bases outside the gene matches: 11. The CDR3 contains 18 residues. From germline, CDR1 is LGHNA and CDR2 YNFKEQ. CDR3 sequence (DNA): TGTGCCAGCAGCCATGGGGGACTAGCGGGGGGAACAGGCGATGAGCAGTTCTTC. It specifies CASSHGGLAGGTGDEQFF.

This clone was seen more than once but under ten times. V is TRBV4-1 and J is TRBJ1-2, with TRBD1 as a possible D gene (6 bases). Germline-derived CDR1 and CDR2 are MGHRA and YSYEKL. The V and J ends lost 1 base and 4 bases respectively, with 16 bases between them. The CDR3 sequence is 16 residues long. The CDR3 DNA is TGCGCCAGCAGCCAAGCCCCCGGACAGACAGTCTATGGCTACACCTTC. It yields the protein CASSQAPGQTVYGYTF.